The 3 T cell receptor beta chains in this list originate from one sample, sequenced in a study of blood T cell repertoires in COVID-19. TCRdb's table, derived via immunoSEQ multiplex PCR, lists solely in-frame clones and lacks some. The repertoire has over 85,000 clones, approximately 87% of them found once; the top ten carry 7% to 9%. Sequencing was carried out using peripheral blood. Receptor source: a human donor with acute or convalescent COVID-19. The donor label of this sample is uncertain.

V gene TRBV10-1 combines with J gene TRBJ2-3, with D unresolved. Trimming removed 3 bases at V and 4 bases at J, with 5 bases between. In germline, CDR1 is WNHNN, CDR2 SYGVQD (reference sequence). The CDR3 covers 12 residues. The CDR3 reads CASSDSADTQYF. DNA of the CDR3: TGCGCCAGCAGTGACTCGGCAGATACGCAGTATTTT.

This clone showed up just a few times. The chain has TRBV4-1 and TRBJ2-1, with D possibly matching TRBD1 (5 bases). Trimming took off 1 base at V and 5 bases at J, with 9 bases between the two ends. Germline CDR1 reads MGHRA; CDR2 reads YSYEKL. CDR3 size: 14 residues. The CDR3 sequence: CASSQGLRDNEQFF. DNA of the CDR3: TGCGCCAGCAGCCAAGGACTCAGGGACAATGAGCAGTTCTTC.

The rearrangement uses TRBV5-6 and TRBJ2-4; D unclear. V was trimmed by 4 bases and J by 0 bases, leaving 8 bases between them. CDR1 SGHDT and CDR2 YYEEEE come from the germline V gene. The CDR3 extends over 14 amino acids. CDR3 amino acids: CASSPAVAKNIQYF. CDR3 DNA: TGTGCCAGCAGCCCCGCGGTAGCCAAAAACATTCAGTACTTC.